This is a list of T cell receptor beta chains from one sample in a study of CD8+CD57+ T cells in acquired aplastic anemia. TCRdb called the reads again in MiXCR, with one record for every CDR3 protein. The data hold about 190,000 distinct CDR3 sequences, with roughly 56% observed a single time. The material sequenced was sorted CD4+, CD8+, or CD8+CD57+ T cells (not recorded which) from PBMCs. Receptor source: a human donor in good health, serving as a control. The CDR3 runs from the conserved cysteine through the conserved F or W. A D gene is named only where the DNA matches it firmly. A row's size may be missing; if present it is once, few, many or a size class.

- TRBJ1-2 14 TRBV7-3 TRBD1 CASRCTGGGHGYTF TGTGCCAGCAGATGCACAGGAGGGGGCCATGGCTACACCTTC
- TRBJ2-6 14 TRBV24-1 - CATSDFGGANVLTF TGTGCCACCAGTGATTTTGGGGGGGCCAACGTCCTGACTTTC
- TRBJ1-2 14 TRBV24-1 - CATSDRQINYGYTF TGTGCCACCAGTGATCGACAGATTAACTATGGCTACACCTTC
- TRBJ2-5 11 TRBV7-8 - CASSRRETQYF TGTGCCAGTAGTAGGCGCGAGACCCAGTACTTC
- TRBJ1-1 15 TRBV19 - CASSTAGRVPTEAFF TGTGCCAGTAGTACAGCGGGGCGTGTACCCACTGAAGCTTTCTTT
- TRBJ2-1 13 TRBV2 TRBD2 CASGGGAYNEQFF TGTGCCAGCGGGGGGGGGGCCTACAATGAGCAGTTCTTC
- TRBJ1-1 14 TRBV19 - CASSISSVNTEAFF TGTGCCAGTAGTATAAGTTCGGTGAACACTGAAGCTTTCTTT
many TRBJ1-5 16 TRBV6-1 TRBD1 CASSGPGTELNQPQHF TGTGCCAGCAGTGGACCCGGGACAGAGCTCAATCAGCCCCAGCATTTT
many TRBJ2-5 12 TRBV10-3 TRBD2 CAIGSGGETQYF TGTGCCATCGGGAGCGGGGGGGAGACCCAGTACTTC
- TRBJ1-4 15 TRBV18 - CASSPEAARNEKLFF TGTGCCAGCTCACCAGAGGCGGCTCGGAATGAAAAACTGTTTTTT
many TRBJ1-4 17 TRBV19 - CASSIETLGRIGEKLFF TGTGCCAGTAGTATCGAGACACTGGGGCGTATTGGCGAAAAACTGTTTTTT
- TRBJ1-2 14 TRBV24-1 TRBD1 CATSRTGVNYGYAF TGTGCCACCAGTCGGACAGGGGTTAACTATGGCTACGCCTTC
- TRBJ1-1 15 TRBV10-3 TRBD1 CAISDPGQASTEAFF TGTGCCATCAGTGACCCGGGACAGGCTAGCACTGAAGCTTTCTTT
- TRBJ2-1 12 TRBV24-1 - CATSEGTAEQFF TGTGCCACCAGTGAGGGGACTGCTGAGCAGTTCTTC
once TRBJ2-7 15 TRBV6-6 TRBD1 CASSSYPGQAKEQYF TGTGCCAGCAGTTCGTATCCGGGACAGGCTAAGGAGCAGTACTTC
- TRBJ2-7 13 TRBV10-3 - CAISEGLVGEQYF TGTGCCATCAGTGAAGGTTTAGTTGGCGAGCAGTACTTC
- TRBJ2-7 18 TRBV7-3 TRBD2 CASSLSGLAGTNTGEQYF TGTGCCAGCAGCTTATCCGGACTAGCGGGGACTAACACCGGGGAGCAGTACTTC
- TRBJ1-2 14 TRBV4-2 TRBD1 CASSQGLRGYGYTF TGTGCCAGCAGCCAAGGACTCAGGGGGTATGGCTACACCTTC
many TRBJ1-5 15 TRBV18 - CASSPLGEGNQPQHF TGTGCCAGCTCACCGTTGGGGGAGGGGAATCAGCCCCAGCATTTT
many TRBJ2-2 13 TRBV10-3 TRBD1 CAIGQGGTGELFF TGTGCCATTGGACAGGGCGGCACCGGGGAGCTGTTTTTT
- TRBJ1-2 13 TRBV2 TRBD1 CASSDRDRIGDTF TGTGCCAGCAGCGACCGGGACAGGATCGGTGACACCTTC
many TRBJ1-1 13 TRBV9 - CASSVAGNTEAFF TGTGCCAGCAGCGTAGCCGGGAACACTGAAGCTTTCTTT
- TRBJ1-4 18 TRBV25-1 - CASSEYGRRTSTNEKLFF TGTGCCAGCAGTGAATATGGGCGACGGACATCAACTAATGAAAAACTGTTTTTT
- TRBJ2-3 13 TRBV20-1 TRBD1 CSAGTGGTDTQYF TGCAGTGCTGGGACAGGGGGCACAGATACGCAGTATTTT
many TRBJ2-7 20 TRBV7-2 TRBD2 CASSLAVAGGQLDWPYEQYF TGTGCCAGCAGCTTAGCCGTAGCGGGGGGCCAGCTCGACTGGCCCTACGAGCAGTACTTC
few TRBJ1-2 14 TRBV29-1 TRBD1 CSVDGAQGADGYTF TGCAGCGTTGACGGCGCACAGGGGGCGGATGGCTACACCTTC
- TRBJ2-3 12 TRBV9 - CASSVGPDTQYF TGTGCCAGCAGCGTAGGTCCAGATACGCAGTATTTT
many TRBJ2-4 16 TRBV7-9 - CASSLGAGLAKNIQYF TGTGCCAGCAGCTTAGGAGCAGGGCTAGCCAAAAACATTCAGTACTTC
many TRBJ2-2 14 TRBV7-6 - CASSLFSGGGELFF TGTGCCAGCAGCCTCTTCTCTGGGGGCGGGGAGCTGTTTTTT
- TRBJ1-3 17 TRBV10-3 - CAISEMRTVSSGNTIYF TGTGCCATCAGTGAAATGAGGACCGTATCCTCTGGAAACACCATATATTTT
- TRBJ1-1 16 TRBV19 TRBD1 CASNTGYRGDNTEAFF TGTGCCAGTAACACGGGATACAGGGGGGATAACACTGAAGCTTTCTTT
many TRBJ1-5 12 TRBV27 - CASSPYNQPQHF TGTGCCAGCAGTCCCTATAATCAGCCCCAGCATTTT
- TRBJ1-2 15 TRBV7-9 - CASSYTTGTNYGYTF TGTGCCAGCAGTTACACGACAGGCACTAACTATGGCTACACCTTC
many TRBJ1-5 13 TRBV12-3/TRBV12-4 - CASSFTGSQPQHF TGTGCCAGCAGTTTCACAGGGTCTCAGCCCCAGCATTTT
many TRBJ1-3 15 TRBV7-9 TRBD1 CASSPQGGTGNTIYF TGTGCCAGCAGCCCTCAGGGGGGGACTGGAAACACCATATATTTT
- TRBJ1-1 12 TRBV29-1 TRBD1 CSVRGQGTEAFF TGCAGCGTGAGGGGACAGGGCACTGAAGCTTTCTTT
- TRBJ1-6 17 TRBV7-9 - CASSLAPLAGGNSPLHF TGTGCCAGCAGCTTAGCGCCACTAGCGGGGGGGAATTCACCCCTCCACTTT
- TRBJ2-1 14 TRBV12-3/TRBV12-4 TRBD1 CASSSGTGANEQFF TGTGCCAGCAGTTCAGGGACAGGGGCCAATGAGCAGTTCTTC
many TRBJ2-7 15 TRBV19 - CASSIRGGRGYEQYF TGTGCCAGTAGTATAAGGGGAGGCAGGGGTTACGAGCAGTACTTC
- TRBJ1-2 14 TRBV6-2/TRBV6-3 - CASSYSKVNYGYTF TGTGCCAGCAGTTACTCGAAAGTCAACTATGGCTACACCTTC
many TRBJ2-7 16 TRBV5-5 TRBD2 CASSLKRASGGYEQYF TGTGCCAGCAGCTTGAAAAGGGCTAGCGGGGGGTACGAGCAGTACTTC
many TRBJ2-3 16 TRBV6-2/TRBV6-3 TRBD2 CASSRTGGPYTDTQYF TGTGCCAGCAGTAGAACGGGGGGGCCCTACACAGATACGCAGTATTTT
- TRBJ2-5 12 TRBV20-1 TRBD1 CSAHRGEETQYF TGCAGTGCTCACAGGGGCGAAGAGACCCAGTACTTC
many TRBJ1-3 13 TRBV10-3 TRBD1 CAGQAGQGNTIYF TGTGCCGGCCAAGCGGGACAGGGAAACACCATATATTTT
- TRBJ2-7 18 TRBV25-1 TRBD2 CASSERRAKSGGPYEQYF TGTGCCAGCAGTGAACGACGAGCCAAAAGCGGGGGCCCCTACGAGCAGTACTTC
- TRBJ1-1 15 TRBV15 - CATSRNGGLGTEAFF TGTGCCACCAGCAGGAACGGTGGGCTGGGCACTGAAGCTTTCTTT
- TRBJ1-5 12 TRBV27 TRBD1 CASSSTGGYEHF TGTGCCAGCAGTTCGACAGGGGGCTACGAGCATTTT
- TRBJ2-5 13 TRBV7-9 TRBD2 CASSFSGAETQYF TGTGCCAGCAGTTTTAGCGGGGCCGAGACCCAGTACTTC
- TRBJ2-2 14 TRBV20-1 - CSASPGTRTGELFF TGCAGTGCTAGCCCAGGGACGAGAACCGGGGAGCTGTTTTTT
- TRBJ2-1 16 TRBV7-2 TRBD1 CASSQEGTGYINEQFF TGCGCCAGCAGCCAGGAAGGGACAGGGTACATTAATGAGCAGTTCTTC
- TRBJ1-5 14 TRBV9 - CASSVGADNQPQHF TGTGCCAGCAGCGTAGGGGCAGACAATCAGCCCCAGCATTTT
few TRBJ1-2 12 TRBV7-2 - CASSLGGARYTF TGTGCCAGCAGCTTAGGGGGGGCTCGCTACACCTTC
- TRBJ2-3 13 TRBV29-1 - CSGNIASTDTQYF TGCAGCGGGAACATAGCCTCCACAGATACGCAGTATTTT
many TRBJ2-2 15 TRBV19 - CASSRQDANTGELFF TGTGCCAGTAGTAGGCAGGATGCGAACACCGGGGAGCTGTTTTTT
few TRBJ1-2 13 TRBV28 - CASRWGENYGYTF TGTGCCAGCAGATGGGGGGAGAACTATGGCTACACCTTC
once TRBJ1-6 17 TRBV5-1 TRBD1 CASGIRDRGIFNSPLHF TGTGCTAGTGGTATCCGGGACAGGGGTATTTTTAATTCACCCCTCCACTTT